The 30 T cell receptor beta chains below come from one sample, sequenced in a study of identical twins (dated by TCRdb to the mid-2010s). Library preparation used 5' RACE. The sequencer listed for this sample is Illumina HiSeq 2000. TCRdb cleaned the public reads at Q25 with fastp, built clones with MiXCR and kept in-frame beta chains. Merged by CDR3 protein, the rows form single entries marked with the most common genes and DNA. Here the sample has some 730,000 distinct CDR3 sequences; roughly 18% occur a single time. Around 14% of the sample rests with the top ten. The data also belong to a second study, concerning T cells expressing NK-cell markers.

Input material: PBMCs. The receptors come from a woman aged 18-29 years in good health.

This clonotype was observed a handful of times. The chain has TRBV6-5 and TRBJ2-7, with a possible D match to TRBD1 (8 bases). The V and J ends lost 3 bases and 7 bases respectively, with 22 bases between them. The CDR3 spans 16 residues. CDR1 and CDR2 from the germline V gene are MNHEY and SVGAGI. This chain's CDR3 is CASSYPHRGGAVEQYF. The CDR3 bases are TGTGCCAGCAGTTATCCCCACAGGGGGGGGGCGGTTGAGCAGTACTTC.

This clonotype was seen a few times. The chain links TRBV9 to TRBJ2-7, with 9 bases fitting TRBD1. Losses at the gene ends were 2 bases for V and 6 bases for J; bases not matched to a gene: 6. Germline V gene sequence: CDR1 SGDLS, CDR2 YYNGEE. CDR3 length: 14 amino acids. CDR3 protein: CASSVPGQGSEQYF. The CDR3 nucleotides are TGTGCCAGCAGCGTCCCGGGACAGGGAAGCGAGCAGTACTTC.

The chain is built from TRBV3-1 and TRBJ2-3, with 7 nucleotides matching TRBD2. CDR1 is LGHDT, CDR2 YNNKEL, per germline (reference sequence). CDR3 size: 14 residues. Germline trimming cut 4 bases from V and 8 bases from J; bases unmatched to any gene: 9. The DNA of the CDR3 is TGTGCCAGCAGCCTAGACGCTAGCGGACTTACGCAGTATTTT. Translated: CASSLDASGLTQYF.

The chain employs TRBV7-9 and TRBJ2-5; a possible D gene is TRBD1 (5 bases). The CDR3 extends over 15 amino acids. Trimming cost V 6 bases and J 5 bases, with 19 bases left between them. Germline CDR1 and CDR2: SEHNR and FQNEAQ (reference sequence). CDR3 residues: CASSPELAGRETQYF. Written as DNA, the CDR3 is TGTGCCAGCAGTCCCGAGTTGGCAGGGCGGGAGACCCAGTACTTC.

This clonotype was counted only a few times. The chain links TRBV10-3 to TRBJ2-5; D uncertain. Trimming pared 5 bases from V and 1 base from J, leaving 11 bases between. Germline values: CDR1 ENHRY, CDR2 SYGVKD. This CDR3 spans 14 amino acids. The CDR3 protein is CAISLRRTQETQYF. CDR3 DNA sequence: TGTGCCATCAGTCTGAGGCGGACCCAAGAGACCCAGTACTTC.

V and J are TRBV5-1 and TRBJ2-5; TRBD2 matches 9 bases. The trim removed 4 bases at V and 9 bases at J, leaving 16 bases unmatched. CDR3 length: 16 amino acids. In germline, CDR1 is SGHRS, CDR2 YFSETQ. CDR3 loop: CASSPRTSVDVVSQYF. The CDR3 DNA follows: TGCGCCAGCAGCCCGAGGACTAGCGTCGATGTGGTGTCCCAGTACTTC.

In its sample, this clonotype was seen many times. This chain uses TRBV12-3 or TRBV12-4 with TRBJ2-1, with D unresolved. Trimming shortened V by 6 bases and J by 8 bases, and 11 bases separated the two germline ends. The CDR3 totals 12 residues. CDR3 bases: TGTGCCAGCAGCGTGGGTGTGCATGAGCAGTTCTTC. Protein product: CASSVGVHEQFF.

This chain joins TRBV27 and TRBJ2-7; D assignment may be TRBD1 or TRBD2 (5 bases each). The CDR3 has 14 amino acids. The germline V and J ends were trimmed by 6 bases and 7 bases, with 19 bases remaining between them. Per germline, CDR1 MNHEY and CDR2 SMNVEV (reference sequence). CDR3 bases: TGTGCCAGCAGACCGGGACGGCTTATGGGTGAGCAGTACTTC. Its translation is CASRPGRLMGEQYF.

This clonotype appeared many times. The chain links TRBV20-1 to TRBJ2-1, with 8 positions matching TRBD2. This CDR3 has 16 residues. V trimming: 0 bases; J trimming: 16 bases; junction bases outside the gene matches: 20. From germline, CDR1 is DFQATT and CDR2 SNEGSKA (reference sequence). CDR3 amino acids: CSARERGEAGASSRFF. The CDR3 DNA is TGCAGTGCTAGAGAACGGGGTGAAGCGGGGGCGTCTAGTCGCTTCTTC.

This clonotype was counted between two and nine times. This chain links TRBV30 with TRBJ2-3, with D perhaps TRBD2 (6 bases). Germline V lookup: CDR1 GTSNPN, CDR2 SVGIG (reference sequence). V gave up 0 bases and J gave up 0 bases, with 7 bases separating them. The CDR3 is 14 amino acids. The CDR3, as DNA: TGTGCCTGGAGTGTCGCGGGAAGCACAGATACGCAGTATTTT. As protein: CAWSVAGSTDTQYF.

This clonotype turned up a few times. This sequence joins TRBV5-5 and TRBJ2-5; tentative D call: TRBD2 (6 bases). Per germline, CDR1 SGHKS and CDR2 YYEKEE (reference sequence). The CDR3 spans 13 residues. Trimming took off 4 bases at V and 3 bases at J, with 10 bases between the two ends. CDR3 amino acids: CASSLGEEETQYF. DNA for the CDR3: TGTGCCAGCAGCCTCGGGGAGGAAGAGACCCAGTACTTC.

This clonotype was found many times. The chain employs TRBV15 and TRBJ1-6; D uncertain. Germline lookup yields CDR1 LNHNV and CDR2 YYDKDF (reference sequence). V was pared by 1 base and J by 0 bases, with 13 bases between. CDR3 length: 18 amino acids. DNA of the CDR3: TGTGCCACCAGCAGAGCAGCATCGTCTAGCTCCTATAATTCACCCCTCCACTTT. Its translation is CATSRAASSSSYNSPLHF.

This chain links TRBV12-3 or TRBV12-4 with TRBJ1-1; the D is unclear. V lost 2 bases and J 4 bases, leaving 17 bases between the germline ends. There are 16 residues in the CDR3. CDR3 in DNA: TGTGCCAGCAGTTTATTCAGGCGACCCAACGGCACTGAAGCTTTCTTT. Translating gives CASSLFRRPNGTEAFF.

This rearrangement joins TRBV27 to TRBJ2-5; 9 positions match TRBD1. With 8 bases clipped from V and 3 bases from J, the junction kept 4 bases outside the gene matches. CDR1 MNHEY and CDR2 SMNVEV come from the germline V gene (reference sequence). This CDR3 has 13 amino acids. The CDR3 loop is CASAGQGKETQYF. CDR3 sequence (DNA): TGTGCCAGCGCGGGACAGGGCAAAGAGACCCAGTACTTC.

This clonotype appeared many times. J is TRBJ2-1 and V is TRBV5-1; possibly TRBD2 for D (5 bases). V lost 0 bases to trimming and J lost 8 bases, with 9 bases between them. Germline-derived CDR1 and CDR2 are SGHRS and YFSETQ. The CDR3 sequence is 13 residues long. The CDR3 nucleotides read TGCGCCAGCAGCTTGGGGACTGAAGATGAGCAGTTCTTC. It yields the protein CASSLGTEDEQFF.

The chain combines TRBV10-3 with TRBJ1-2; no reliable D call. V was trimmed by 0 bases and J by 8 bases, leaving 13 bases between them. Germline V gene data show CDR1 as ENHRY and CDR2 as SYGVKD. The CDR3 consists of 14 residues. CDR3 region: CAISESGGRGGYTF. The CDR3 DNA is TGTGCCATCAGTGAGTCCGGCGGGCGCGGGGGCTACACCTTC.

This clonotype was seen more than once but under ten times. The chain uses TRBV12-3 or TRBV12-4 and TRBJ1-1; no reliable D call. The germline V and J ends were trimmed by 4 bases and 1 base, with 16 bases remaining between them. The CDR3 covers 16 residues. CDR3 nucleotides: TGTGCCAGCAGTTACGAGACATCCCTCCCGAACACTGAAGCTTTCTTT. Translated, it gives CASSYETSLPNTEAFF.

The V and J genes are TRBV18 and TRBJ2-7; D uncertain. Trimming removed 2 bases from V and 3 bases from J, with 8 bases in between. This CDR3 comprises 13 residues. CDR1 and CDR2 from the germline V gene are KGHSH and LQKENI. The CDR3 sequence is CASSPIRDYEQYF. DNA of the CDR3: TGTGCCAGCTCACCAATCAGAGACTACGAGCAGTACTTC.

This clonotype turned up a few times. The CDR3 coding sequence is TGTGCCAGCAGCTTGATGAGGACAGTAGAAGCTTTCTTT. It codes for CASSLMRTVEAFF. The chain uses TRBV7-2 and TRBJ1-1; TRBD1 might be the D (6 bases). The CDR3 loop spans 13 amino acids. V was pared by 3 bases and J by 8 bases, with 13 bases between. Germline CDR1 and CDR2: SGHTA and FQGNSA.

The V gene is TRBV20-1, the J gene TRBJ2-3, with no clear D. The CDR3 runs 13 residues. Germline assignment: CDR1 DFQATT and CDR2 SNEGSKA (reference sequence). Trimming pared 5 bases from V and 3 bases from J, leaving 12 bases between. The CDR3 DNA follows: TGCAGTGCTGAAATAGAGAGGACAGATACGCAGTATTTT. It yields the protein CSAEIERTDTQYF.

The V call is TRBV25-1, the J call TRBJ2-1; 8 positions match TRBD2. With V trimmed by 0 bases and J by 8 bases, 9 bases remained unmatched. This CDR3 has 16 amino acids. CDR1 and CDR2 from the germline V gene are MGHDK and SYGVNS. CDR3 coding DNA: TGTGCCAGCAGTGAATATTCCGGGGGGGCCAGGGATGAGCAGTTCTTC. This gives the protein CASSEYSGGARDEQFF.

The chain uses TRBV12-5 and TRBJ2-7; D uncertain. Trimming stripped 5 bases from V and 3 bases from J, with 8 bases between. The CDR3 has 12 amino acids. CDR1 and CDR2 (germline): LGHNT, FRNRAP. CDR3 sequence (DNA): TGTGCTAGTGGTAACCTATACTACGAGCAGTACTTC. Protein product: CASGNLYYEQYF.

The sample holds a few counts of this clonotype. CDR3: CASSPGSRRGYNEQFF. As DNA, the CDR3 is TGTGCCAGCAGCCCGGGCTCACGGCGAGGCTACAATGAGCAGTTCTTC. The V gene is TRBV7-2, the J gene TRBJ2-1; no reliable D call. The germline gives CDR1 SGHTA, CDR2 FQGNSA. The V and J ends lost 5 bases and 3 bases respectively, with 17 bases between them. This CDR3 contains 16 residues.

The rearrangement joins TRBV3-1 to TRBJ1-2, with D uncertain. Trimming shortened V by 3 bases and J by 3 bases, and 5 bases separated the two germline ends. The CDR3 sequence is 12 residues long. Per germline, CDR1 LGHDT and CDR2 YNNKEL (reference sequence). The CDR3 nucleotides read TGTGCCAGCAGCCAGTCGGACTATGGCTACACCTTC. The encoded protein is CASSQSDYGYTF. Using reference TRBV3-1 and TRBJ1-2 for the parts outside the CDR3, the full variable domain is DTAVSQTPKYLVTQMGNDKSIKCEQNLGHDTMYWYKQDSKKFLKIMFSYNNKELIINETVPNRFSPKSPDKAHLNLHINSLELGDSAVYFCASSQSDYGYTFGSGTRLTVV.

A few counts support this clonotype. The chain couples TRBV10-3 to TRBJ1-4; D might be TRBD1 (5 bases). V was trimmed by 3 bases and J by 8 bases, leaving 16 bases between them. This CDR3 comprises 15 residues. CDR1 ENHRY and CDR2 SYGVKD come from the germline V gene. The DNA of the CDR3 is TGTGCCATCAGTGAAGGTCCAGGGAGTAGGGAAAAACTGTTTTTT. It yields the protein CAISEGPGSREKLFF.

This chain joins TRBV20-1 and TRBJ1-2, with 7 bases matching TRBD1. CDR1 is DFQATT, CDR2 SNEGSKA, per germline (reference sequence). J lost 8 bases, V lost 3 bases, and 6 bases had no gene match. The CDR3 consists of 12 residues. Here the CDR3 reads CSASQGELGYTF. In nucleotides, the CDR3 is TGCAGTGCTAGCCAGGGGGAGCTAGGCTACACCTTC.

Only a few counts were recorded for this clonotype. The J gene is TRBJ2-2, the V gene TRBV6-1; TRBD2 matches at 8 bases. Germline CDR1 is MNHNS and CDR2 is SASEGT. The V gene end was trimmed by 9 bases and the J gene end by 3 bases; junction bases not matched to a gene: 6. This CDR3 is 14 amino acids long. Written as DNA, the CDR3 is TGTGCCAGTACAGCGGGAGCGTACACCGGGGAGCTGTTTTTT. Translation gives CASTAGAYTGELFF.

This chain joins TRBV7-2 and TRBJ2-2; D call uncertain. The CDR3 is 14 residues long. Trimming removed 4 bases from V and 8 bases from J, with 14 bases in between. Germline-derived CDR1 and CDR2 are SGHTA and FQGNSA. CDR3: CASSSQSSPGELFF. The DNA of the CDR3 is TGTGCCAGCAGCTCTCAATCTAGTCCTGGGGAGCTGTTTTTT.

The rearrangement uses TRBV7-9 and TRBJ1-1, with D uncertain. CDR1 is SEHNR, CDR2 FQNEAQ, per germline (reference sequence). This CDR3 comprises 13 residues. V was trimmed by 0 bases and J by 8 bases, leaving 10 bases between them. The CDR3 nucleotides are TGTGCCAGCAGCTTAGCGGGAGAGAGAGAAGCTTTCTTT. It specifies CASSLAGEREAFF.

In its sample, this clonotype was seen a few times. The chain links TRBV20-1 to TRBJ2-1; TRBD2 matches at 12 bases. V dropped 7 bases and J dropped 6; count of bases not matched to a gene: 7. CDR3 length: 14 amino acids. Per the germline V gene, CDR1 is DFQATT and CDR2 is SNEGSKA (reference sequence). The CDR3 bases are TGCAGTGTTTGGACTAGCGGGGTCATCAATGAGCAGTTCTTC. Protein: CSVWTSGVINEQFF.